This is a list of T cell receptor beta chains from one sample in a study of control samples from healthy donors and cancer patients. Only in-frame clones appear in the TCRdb table, and some are missing; sequencing was by immunoSEQ multiplex PCR. The sample contains over 100,000 clones, roughly 90% of which appear only once. Material for sequencing was blood. The source is a man aged 18 to 35 in good health. CDR3s include the opening cysteine and the closing phenylalanine or tryptophan. The D gene is left open where the match is weak. A clone size is listed for some rows: how often the clone was seen (once, few, many), or a class if it is expanded.

V gene	CDR3 length	D gene	J gene	clone size	CDR3 DNA	CDR3 protein
TRBV18	12	.	TRBJ1-2	.	TGTGCCAGCTCTCAGCAGAACTATGGCTACACCTTC	CASSQQNYGYTF
TRBV5-1	15	TRBD1	TRBJ2-3	.	TGCGCCAGCAGCTATACGGGACAGGGAGCAGATACGCAGTATTTT	CASSYTGQGADTQYF
TRBV7-3	14	TRBD1	TRBJ2-3	.	TGTGCCAGCAGCCCTGACAGGGCGGTGGATACGCAGTATTTT	CASSPDRAVDTQYF
TRBV19	14	TRBD1	TRBJ1-1	once	TGTGCCAGTAGTACCACCTCCAGGGGGACTGAAGCTTTCTTT	CASSTTSRGTEAFF
TRBV18	14	TRBD1	TRBJ2-7	.	TGTGCCAGCTCACCAGGGACAGGGGCCTACGAGCAGTACTTC	CASSPGTGAYEQYF
TRBV7-9	17	.	TRBJ1-6	.	TGTGCCAGCAGCCCCGAGAAGCAGGGGACCTATAATTCACCCCTCCACTTT	CASSPEKQGTYNSPLHF
TRBV3-1/TRBV3-2	15	.	TRBJ1-4	.	TGTGCCAGCAGCCAATTGAGGGCAACTAATGAAAAACTGTTTTTT	CASSQLRATNEKLFF
TRBV5-1	14	.	TRBJ1-2	.	TGCGCCAGCAGCTTGGCCAGGCGGGGGGACGGCTACACCTTC	CASSLARRGDGYTF
TRBV5-1	15	TRBD2	TRBJ2-5	once	TGCGCCAGCACCTCTGGGGCGGGGGGGCAAGAGACCCAGTACTTC	CASTSGAGGQETQYF
TRBV12-3/TRBV12-4	13	.	TRBJ1-3	.	TGTGCCAGCAGTTTTTTGAGAGGAAACACCATATATTTT	CASSFLRGNTIYF
TRBV7-9	14	.	TRBJ2-7	.	TGTGCCAGCAGCTTAGACCCAGTACCCTACGAGCAGTACTTC	CASSLDPVPYEQYF
TRBV19	15	.	TRBJ2-5	once	TGTGCCAGTAGTACCCTAGACAGTTCATCAGAGACCCAGTACTTC	CASSTLDSSSETQYF
TRBV29-1	12	.	TRBJ2-7	.	TGCAGCGTTGTTAGCAAAGCCCACGAGCAGTACTTC	CSVVSKAHEQYF
TRBV11-3	16	TRBD2	TRBJ2-1	.	TGTGCCAGCAGCTTAGGGACTAGCGGGGGGCGAAATGAGCAGTTCTTC	CASSLGTSGGRNEQFF
TRBV5-6	16	.	TRBJ1-3	.	TGTGCCAGCAGCTTGGTTCAGGGATTCTCTGGAAACACCATATATTTT	CASSLVQGFSGNTIYF
TRBV6-5	15	TRBD2	TRBJ2-3	once	TGTGCCAGCAGTAGAGGGACTAGCGGGGGGGATACGCAGTATTTT	CASSRGTSGGDTQYF
TRBV27	13	.	TRBJ1-3	.	TGTGCCAGCGCCGTTACGGCTGGAAACACCATATATTTT	CASAVTAGNTIYF
TRBV6-5	14	.	TRBJ2-1	.	TGTGGACGAGAAAGCATGGGGGAGTTCAATGAGCAGTTCTTC	CGRESMGEFNEQFF
TRBV7-9	18	TRBD1	TRBJ2-2	.	TGTGCCAGCAGACTACTACTGAGGGGGCACTCGAACACCGGGGAGCTGTTTTTT	CASRLLLRGHSNTGELFF
TRBV4-1	16	TRBD1	TRBJ2-5	.	TGCGCCAGCAGCCACCACAGGGGGCGAGCGATGGAGACCCAGTACTTC	CASSHHRGRAMETQYF
TRBV29-1	13	.	TRBJ1-4	once	TGCAGCTCGTCGGTGGGGGGCGGAGAAAAACTGTTTTTT	CSSSVGGGEKLFF
TRBV28	13	TRBD1	TRBJ1-2	.	TGTGCCAGCATAGTCGGGACAGGGGAGGGCTACACCTTC	CASIVGTGEGYTF
TRBV27	14	.	TRBJ1-2	once	TGTGCCAGCAGTTTAGAGGGGATGGGCTATGGCTACACCTTC	CASSLEGMGYGYTF
TRBV19	16	TRBD2	TRBJ2-5	.	TGTGCCAGTAGTCCGAGGACTAGCGGGGGGGCGGAGACCCAGTACTTC	CASSPRTSGGAETQYF
TRBV2	13	TRBD1	TRBJ2-3	.	TGTGCCAGCAGAGCGACAGGGGGCGATACGCAGTATTTT	CASRATGGDTQYF
TRBV11-3	13	TRBD2	TRBJ2-7	.	TGTGCCAGCAGCTTTAGCGGGGCCCACGAGCAGTACTTC	CASSFSGAHEQYF
TRBV13	16	TRBD1	TRBJ2-5	.	TGTGCCAGCAGCTTAGCCGGGACAGGGAGGGTTGAGACCCAGTACTTC	CASSLAGTGRVETQYF
TRBV10-3	13	.	TRBJ1-5	.	TGTGCCATCATGGCCGGGGGAGATCAGCCCCAGCATTTT	CAIMAGGDQPQHF
TRBV5-1	12	.	TRBJ1-5	.	TGCGCCAGCAAAGGACCCTTTCAGATCCAGCATTTT	CASKGPFQIQHF
TRBV7-2	13	.	TRBJ1-5	.	TGTGCCAGCAGCTTAGCAGGGGATCAGCCCCAGCATTTT	CASSLAGDQPQHF
TRBV15	15	.	TRBJ1-3	.	TGTGCCACCAGCAGAGAGGGAACATCTGGAAACACCATATATTTT	CATSREGTSGNTIYF
TRBV27	15	TRBD1	TRBJ2-7	.	TGTGCCAGCAGTTCTCGACAGGGGGGGGCCTACGAGCAGTACTTC	CASSSRQGGAYEQYF
TRBV6-4	14	.	TRBJ1-1	few	TGTGCCAGCAGCCCCGGGACACCTAACACTGAAGCTTTCTTT	CASSPGTPNTEAFF
TRBV4-1	15	TRBD1	TRBJ2-1	.	TGCGCCAGCAGGCCAACAGGGGGCACCAACAATGAGCAGTTCTTC	CASRPTGGTNNEQFF
TRBV5-1	15	.	TRBJ2-7	.	TGCGCCAGCAGCCTCTCCCGGGACGGGCCCTACGAGCAGTACTTC	CASSLSRDGPYEQYF